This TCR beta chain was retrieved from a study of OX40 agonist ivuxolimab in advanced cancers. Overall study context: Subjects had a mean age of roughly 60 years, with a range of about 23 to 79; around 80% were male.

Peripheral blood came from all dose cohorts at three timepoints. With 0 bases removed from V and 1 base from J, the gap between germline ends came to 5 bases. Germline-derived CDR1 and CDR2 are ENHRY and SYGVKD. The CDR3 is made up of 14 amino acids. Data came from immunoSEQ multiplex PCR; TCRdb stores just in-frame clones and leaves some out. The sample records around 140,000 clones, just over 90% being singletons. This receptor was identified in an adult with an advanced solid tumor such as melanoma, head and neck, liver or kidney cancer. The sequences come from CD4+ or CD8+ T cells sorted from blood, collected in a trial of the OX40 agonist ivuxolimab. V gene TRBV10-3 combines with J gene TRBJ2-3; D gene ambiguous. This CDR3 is CAISESTGTDTQYF. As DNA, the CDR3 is TGTGCCATCAGTGAGTCAACGGGCACAGATACGCAGTATTTT.